Presented here are 3 T cell receptor beta chains from one specimen sequenced in a study of technical replicates of blood from a few donors. TCRdb keeps only in-frame clones here, not all; method: immunoSEQ multiplex PCR. In the table there are about 75,000 clones, approximately 90% of which are singletons. What was sequenced was T cells isolated from PBMCs. The source of these receptors is a human donor in good health.

The chain links TRBV5-1 to TRBJ1-3, with TRBD1 identical over 7 bases. The CDR3 is 14 amino acids. The V segment lost 5 bases and the J segment 4 bases; nucleotides outside the gene matches: 6. Germline V gene sequence: CDR1 SGHRS, CDR2 YFSETQ. CDR3 nucleotide sequence: TGCGCCAGCAGTATCGGGACAGAAGGAAACACCATATATTTT. Its translation: CASSIGTEGNTIYF.

The J gene is TRBJ2-5, the V gene TRBV7-9, with D possibly being TRBD1 (5 bases). Trimming pared 0 bases from V and 2 bases from J, leaving 10 bases between. This CDR3 has 15 residues. Germline CDR1 reads SEHNR; CDR2 reads FQNEAQ (reference sequence). CDR3 DNA sequence: TGTGCCAGCAGCTTAGCATGGGGCCGTCAAGAGACCCAGTACTTC. Encoded protein: CASSLAWGRQETQYF.

The V and J genes are TRBV28 and TRBJ1-5; unclear D gene. The ends were cut back, 7 bases at V and 1 base at J, with 11 bases in the middle. CDR1 MDHEN and CDR2 SYDVKM come from the germline V gene. This CDR3 spans 14 amino acids. The CDR3 loop reads CASTKGLSNQPQHF. The CDR3, as DNA: TGTGCCAGCACCAAAGGACTGAGCAATCAGCCCCAGCATTTT.